This entry is about one T cell receptor beta chain. The antigen is not known. The method was immunoSEQ multiplex PCR; TCRdb's version includes in-frame clones alone and lacks a portion of them. The profile shows about 78,000 clones, roughly nine tenths of them singletons. These data belong to a study of radiation and T cells in renal cell carcinoma. Study outcomes and limitations: Without pretreatment biopsies, baseline tumor clonotype presence was undetermined. In blood, top tumor clones expanded by 2 weeks, shrinking by 4.

Germline values: CDR1 MNHNS, CDR2 SASEGT. Germline trimming cut 8 bases from V and 7 bases from J; bases unmatched to any gene: 5. This CDR3 region has 13 residues. The time point is: blood 4 weeks post-SBRT, at nephrectomy. Noted treatment: 15 Gy SBRT to primary tumor, nephrectomy 4 weeks later. Nephrectomy followed 15 Gy stereotactic body radiation by 4 weeks. The patient's renal cell carcinoma had clear cell pathology. The chain has TRBV6-1 and TRBJ1-4; TRBD1 matches 9 bases. The receptor was derived from a woman aged 65 to 85 with renal cell carcinoma. The source material was blood, sampled from a patient whose treatment included radiotherapy and nephrectomy. CDR3 in amino acids: CASRDRVFEKLFF. The DNA for the CDR3 is TGTGCCAGCCGGGACAGGGTGTTTGAAAAACTGTTTTTT.